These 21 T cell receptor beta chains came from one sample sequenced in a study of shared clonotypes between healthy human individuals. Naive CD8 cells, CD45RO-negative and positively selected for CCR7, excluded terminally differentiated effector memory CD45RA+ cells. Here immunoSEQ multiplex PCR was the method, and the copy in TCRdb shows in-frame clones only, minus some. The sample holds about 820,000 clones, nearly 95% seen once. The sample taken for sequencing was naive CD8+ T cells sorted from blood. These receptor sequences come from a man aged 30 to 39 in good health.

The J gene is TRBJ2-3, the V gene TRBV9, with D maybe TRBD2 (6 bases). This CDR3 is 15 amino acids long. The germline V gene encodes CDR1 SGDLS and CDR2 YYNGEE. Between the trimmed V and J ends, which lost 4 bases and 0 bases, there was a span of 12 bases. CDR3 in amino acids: CASSSGTSSTDTQYF. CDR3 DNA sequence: TGTGCCAGCAGCTCAGGGACTTCTAGCACAGATACGCAGTATTTT.

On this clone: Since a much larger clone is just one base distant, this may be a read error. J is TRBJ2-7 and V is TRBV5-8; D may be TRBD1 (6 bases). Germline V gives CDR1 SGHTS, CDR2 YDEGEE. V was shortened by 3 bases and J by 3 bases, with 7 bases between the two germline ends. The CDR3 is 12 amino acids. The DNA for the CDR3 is TGTGCCAGCAGCTCGGACAGCTACGAGCAGTACTTC. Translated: CASSSDSYEQYF. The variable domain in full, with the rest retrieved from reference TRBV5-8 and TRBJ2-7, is EAGVTQSPTHLIKTRGQQATLRCSPISGHTSVYWYQQALGLGLQFLLWYDEGEERNRGNFPPRFSGRQFPNYSSELNVNALELEDSALYLCASSSDSYEQYFGPGTRLTVT.

The CDR3 sequence is CASSPPGLAYKGSYEQYF. CDR3 coding DNA: TGCGCCAGCAGCCCCCCGGGACTAGCGTATAAAGGCTCCTACGAGCAGTACTTC. The chain is built from TRBV4-1 and TRBJ2-7, with 10 bases aligning to TRBD2. V was pared by 4 bases and J by 0 bases, with 12 bases of the junction left unmatched. CDR3 size: 18 residues. CDR1 and CDR2 from the germline V gene are MGHRA and YSYEKL.

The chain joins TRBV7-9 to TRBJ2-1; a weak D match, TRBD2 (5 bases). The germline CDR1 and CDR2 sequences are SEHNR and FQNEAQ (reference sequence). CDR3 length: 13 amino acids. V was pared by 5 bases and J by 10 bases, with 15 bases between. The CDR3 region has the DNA TGTGCCAGCAGCCCAAGATTAGCGACGGAGCAGTTCTTC. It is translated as CASSPRLATEQFF. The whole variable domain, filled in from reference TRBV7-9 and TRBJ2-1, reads DTGVSQNPRHKITKRGQNVTFRCDPISEHNRLYWYRQTLGQGPEFLTYFQNEAQLEKSRLLSDRFSAERPKGSFSTLEIQRTEQGDSAMYLCASSPRLATEQFFGPGTRLTVL.

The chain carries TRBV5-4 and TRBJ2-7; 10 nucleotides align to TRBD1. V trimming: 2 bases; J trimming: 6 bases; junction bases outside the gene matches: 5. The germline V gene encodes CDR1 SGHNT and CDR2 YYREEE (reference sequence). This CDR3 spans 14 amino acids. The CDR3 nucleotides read TGTGCCAGCAGCTTCGGGACAGGGGAATTCGAGCAGTACTTC. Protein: CASSFGTGEFEQYF.

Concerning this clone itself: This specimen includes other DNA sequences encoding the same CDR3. CDR3 region: CASSSGTGDYEQYF. CDR3 sequence (DNA): TGCGCCAGCAGTTCCGGGACAGGGGACTACGAGCAGTACTTC. The chain is built from TRBV5-1 and TRBJ2-7; 10 bases map to TRBD1. This CDR3 comprises 14 residues. CDR1 is SGHRS, CDR2 YFSETQ, per germline. V shed 5 bases, J shed 3 bases, and the junction held 5 bases outside the gene matches.

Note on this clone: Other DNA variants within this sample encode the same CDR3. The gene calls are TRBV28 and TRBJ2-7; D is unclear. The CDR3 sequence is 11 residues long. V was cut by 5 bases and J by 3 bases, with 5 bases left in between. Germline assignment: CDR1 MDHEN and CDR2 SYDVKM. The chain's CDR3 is CASSSVYEQYF. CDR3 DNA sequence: TGTGCCAGCAGTAGCGTCTACGAGCAGTACTTC.

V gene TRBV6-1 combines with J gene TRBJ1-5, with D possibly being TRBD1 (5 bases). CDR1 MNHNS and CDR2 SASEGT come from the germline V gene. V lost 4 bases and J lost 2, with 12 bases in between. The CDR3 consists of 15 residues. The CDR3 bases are TGTGCCAGCAGTGCCCCCCGGGGCGGCAATCAGCCCCAGCATTTT. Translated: CASSAPRGGNQPQHF.

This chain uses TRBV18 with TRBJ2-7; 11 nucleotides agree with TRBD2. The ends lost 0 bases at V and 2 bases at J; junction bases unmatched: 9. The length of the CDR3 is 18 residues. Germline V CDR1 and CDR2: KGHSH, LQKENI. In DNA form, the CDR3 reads TGTGCCAGCTCACCACCGCGGGGGACTAGCGGCGAGACCTACGAGCAGTACTTC. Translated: CASSPPRGTSGETYEQYF.

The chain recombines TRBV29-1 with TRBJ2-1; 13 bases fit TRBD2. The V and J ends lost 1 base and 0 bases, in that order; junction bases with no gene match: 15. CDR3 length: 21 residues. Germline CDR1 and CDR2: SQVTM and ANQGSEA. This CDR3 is CSVEGEERTSGRSGSYNEQFF. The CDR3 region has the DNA TGCAGCGTTGAAGGTGAAGAGAGGACTAGCGGGAGAAGTGGCTCCTACAATGAGCAGTTCTTC.

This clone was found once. The CDR3 bases are TGCAGTGTTGGGGGTTATCCCGAGCAGTACTTC. Protein sequence: CSVGGYPEQYF. The chain links TRBV20-1 to TRBJ2-7; D tentatively reads TRBD1 or TRBD2 (5 bases each). This CDR3 is 11 amino acids long. The germline gives CDR1 DFQATT, CDR2 SNEGSKA (reference sequence). V lost 7 bases and J 6 bases, leaving 13 bases between the germline ends.

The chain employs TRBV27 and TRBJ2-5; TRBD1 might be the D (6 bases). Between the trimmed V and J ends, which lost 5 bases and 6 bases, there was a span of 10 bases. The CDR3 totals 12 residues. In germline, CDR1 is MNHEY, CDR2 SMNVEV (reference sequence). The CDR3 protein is CASSPRGQTQYF. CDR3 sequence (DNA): TGTGCCAGCAGTCCCAGGGGTCAGACCCAGTACTTC.

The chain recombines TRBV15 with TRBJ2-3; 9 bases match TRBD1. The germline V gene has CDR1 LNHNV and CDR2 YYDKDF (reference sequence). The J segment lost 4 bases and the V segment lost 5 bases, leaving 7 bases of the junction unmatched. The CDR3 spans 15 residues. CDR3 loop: CATSPWTGVADTQYF. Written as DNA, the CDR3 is TGTGCCACCAGCCCATGGACAGGGGTTGCAGATACGCAGTATTTT.

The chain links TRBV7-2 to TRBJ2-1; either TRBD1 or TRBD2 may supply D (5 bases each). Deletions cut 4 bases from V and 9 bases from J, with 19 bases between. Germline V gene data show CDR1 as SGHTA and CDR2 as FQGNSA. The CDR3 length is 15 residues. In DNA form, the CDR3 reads TGTGCCAGCAGCTATACCATCACTGGGGGAGTTGAGCAGTTCTTC. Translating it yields CASSYTITGGVEQFF.

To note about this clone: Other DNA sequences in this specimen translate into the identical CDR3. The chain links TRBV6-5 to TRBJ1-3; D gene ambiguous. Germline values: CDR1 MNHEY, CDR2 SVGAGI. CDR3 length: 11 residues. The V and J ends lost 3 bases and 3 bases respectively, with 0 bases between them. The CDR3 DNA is TGTGCCAGCAGTTATGGAAACACCATATATTTT. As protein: CASSYGNTIYF.

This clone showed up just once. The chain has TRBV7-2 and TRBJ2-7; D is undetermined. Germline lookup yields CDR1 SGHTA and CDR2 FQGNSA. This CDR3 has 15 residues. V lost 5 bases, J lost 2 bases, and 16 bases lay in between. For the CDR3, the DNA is TGTGCCAGCAGCCTTGACCAATTCGCAACCTACGAGCAGTACTTC. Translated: CASSLDQFATYEQYF.

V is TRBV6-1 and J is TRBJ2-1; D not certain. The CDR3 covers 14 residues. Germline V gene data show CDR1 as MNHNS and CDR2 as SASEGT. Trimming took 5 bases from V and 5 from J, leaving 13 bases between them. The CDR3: CASSRPPGDNEQFF. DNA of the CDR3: TGTGCCAGCAGTCGTCCTCCCGGCGACAATGAGCAGTTCTTC.

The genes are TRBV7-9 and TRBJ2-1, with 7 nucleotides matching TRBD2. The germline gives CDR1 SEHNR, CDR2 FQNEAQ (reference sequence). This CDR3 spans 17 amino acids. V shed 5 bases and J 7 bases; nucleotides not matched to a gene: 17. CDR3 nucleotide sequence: TGTGCCAGCAGCCCACCTCTGGGAGGGGCGATCCAGAATGAGCAGTTCTTC. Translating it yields CASSPPLGGAIQNEQFF.

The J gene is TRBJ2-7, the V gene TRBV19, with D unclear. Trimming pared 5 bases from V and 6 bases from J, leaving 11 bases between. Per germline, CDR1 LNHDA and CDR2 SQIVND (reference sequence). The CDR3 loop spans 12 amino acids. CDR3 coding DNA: TGTGCCAGTAGTCCCGTGGGTTTCGAGCAGTACTTC. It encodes CASSPVGFEQYF.

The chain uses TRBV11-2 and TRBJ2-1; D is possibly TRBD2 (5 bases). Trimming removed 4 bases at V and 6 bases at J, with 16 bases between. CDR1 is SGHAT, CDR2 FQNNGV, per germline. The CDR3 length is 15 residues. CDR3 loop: CASSSASWAFNEQFF. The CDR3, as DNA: TGTGCCAGCAGCTCAGCTAGCTGGGCTTTCAATGAGCAGTTCTTC.

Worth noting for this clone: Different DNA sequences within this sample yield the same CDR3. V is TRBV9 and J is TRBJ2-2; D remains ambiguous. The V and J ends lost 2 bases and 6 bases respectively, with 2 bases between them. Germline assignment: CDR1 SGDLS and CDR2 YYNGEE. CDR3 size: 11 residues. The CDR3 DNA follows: TGTGCCAGCAGCGTGTCCGGGGAGCTGTTTTTT. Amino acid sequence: CASSVSGELFF.